The TCR beta chain under discussion was sequenced for a study of graft-versus-host responses after intestinal transplantation. Overall study findings and caveats: Circulating GvH clone levels at their peak were associated with HvG declines (early post-transplant). In recipient marrow, GvH clones were found, and some appeared first in ileum or blood.

About this clone itself: The antigen remains undetermined.

Per germline, CDR1 SGHRS and CDR2 YFSETQ. The CDR3 consists of 15 residues. V trimming: 2 bases; J trimming: 2 bases; junction bases outside the gene matches: 4. Profiling relied on immunoSEQ multiplex PCR, and the TCRdb table lists in-frame clones only, not all of them. Of roughly 40,000 clones listed, 93% are singletons. The V and J genes are TRBV5-1 and TRBJ2-3, with 8 bases identical to TRBD2. The TCR comes from a human patient who received an intestinal transplant, so some T cells may come from the graft donor. The source was PBMCs, collected nearly 750 days after intestinal transplantation. The CDR3 DNA reads as TGCGCCAGCAGCTTCGGAGCGGGAGACACAGATACGCAGTATTTT. Residues: CASSFGAGDTDTQYF.